This T cell receptor beta chain was retrieved from a study of cytomegalovirus exposure and HLA in healthy donors (dated by TCRdb to 2016 to 2017). Study-wide context: According to an earlier analysis of several hundred of the donors, 150 million to 200 million T cells yielded some 120 million unique TCR beta sequences and about 300 Gb of sequence data. Both class I and class II loci were covered by HLA typing, at four-digit resolution. A later analysis re-examined previously published TCR beta repertoires from more than 550 donors and added high-resolution HLA genotyping to investigate patterns of TCR occurrence. In the later analysis, no new phenotypic data were used to find candidate immune exposures; instead, reliance was placed on TCR beta sequences and their occurrence across donors. On average, roughly 200,000 unique TCR beta nucleotide sequences were sequenced per donor among 398 genotyped donors of the cohort, with 15% to 20% of those sequences being non-productive. Because of strong linkage in the cohort, roughly five DR-DQ haplotypes were treated as single units for association and clustering. The study combined high-throughput TCR immunosequencing, statistical association of individual TCRs with disease status, and machine learning to predict cytomegalovirus infection status. In an earlier analysis of 587 of the donors, high-throughput TCR beta sequencing was used to judge whether each TCR beta V gene segment behaved as functional or pseudogenic. Besides the first cohort of 500 to 700 subjects, a separate validation cohort made up of over a hundred different subjects was used. The aim of the study was to test whether cataloging public T cell receptors could identify signatures of past pathogen exposure. The number of typed donors differed by locus: about 629-630 for A, B, C, DRB1 and DQB1; approximately 530 for DQA1; fewer than 610 for DPA1; and around 470 for DPB1. Around 320 gigabases of sequencing data and 80 million or so unique TCR sequences were included in an early release covering 550 to 800 HLA-typed donors. Donor age, sex, ethnicity and CMV serostatus were compiled alongside the repertoire data. Every repertoire in the discovery cohort had been generated on one and the same sequencing platform. The study used immunosequencing to profile the T cell repertoires of 666 subjects and linked those repertoires to cytomegalovirus serostatus. A later genetic analysis used genome-wide SNP genotypes for about 65% of the roughly 670 donors, treating that subset as a discovery cohort. Of the roughly 400 genotyped donors, roughly 76% were placed in the genetic ancestry cluster associated with self-reported Caucasian donors. The paper as a whole reports these results and caveats: The earlier analysis of a few hundred of the donors excluded roughly 17 rarely observed V segments, including chromosome 9 orphons, because counts were too low. The authors suggested that the approach could potentially be extended to other disease states and immunological phenotypes. A further reported finding was that TCR beta sequences accurately predicted the HLA-A and HLA-B alleles for most subjects in the first cohort. In both the original and validation cohorts, the classifier was reported to diagnose cytomegalovirus status with high specificity and sensitivity. The study listed 150 to 200 TCR beta chains as associated with cytomegalovirus. In a later analysis, the rate of TCR association differed among HLA loci, with DRB1 alleles having the most associated TCRs and HLA-C alleles having the fewest. When HLA alleles, especially DR and DQ, strongly co-occurred, attributing TCR associations to individual alleles was difficult. A cluster of highly shared sequence variants was judged likely to represent a technical artifact of the sequencing pipeline. Because the 87-base-pair reads could not distinguish some IMGT-functional V segments, including TRBV6-2 and TRBV6-3, those segments were excluded. This cohort had only TCR beta chains sequenced, and the lack of alpha or paired-chain data limited which features could be detected. In a later genetic analysis, a missense DCLRE1C variant was associated with V-gene and J-gene trimming of TCR beta chains, and the association was replicated in an independent cohort. A later analysis found that most CMV-associated TCR beta chains appeared HLA-restricted, with HLA associations seemingly driven largely by CMV exposure. In vitro tests confirmed that a few of the cytomegalovirus-associated TCR beta chains recognize cytomegalovirus antigens. Specific HLA alleles were associated with 15,000 to 20,000 TCR beta sequences at a false discovery rate of 0.05 in a later analysis. An earlier analysis of approximately 590 of the donors showed that most TCR beta V segments appeared in productive rearrangements either about 90% or about 30% of the time, which broadly matched IMGT annotations. Correlated functional status among segregating V segments might be attributable to linkage disequilibrium, but an unknown experimental factor could not be ruled out. Presence/absence analyses assumed roughly uniform sequencing depth across donors, an assumption that may not hold. For the cohort, immune exposure information was limited to CMV serostatus. A later genetic analysis reported fewer N-insertions in productive TCRs among donors in an Asian-associated ancestry cluster than the roughly 700-donor mean. According to a later analysis, parvovirus B19, influenza, CMV and Epstein-Barr virus appeared linked to several top co-occurrence clusters. A later analysis found that HLA-associated TCR beta chains were more clonally expanded and had lower generation probabilities than equally common non-associated chains. Because HLA typing was missing for some donors at each locus, association tests included only the typed subset. While some public TCRs were present in many individuals, most TCR sequences turned up only very rarely across donors.

Regarding this clone: This receptor's antigen is unknown. It has no much larger one-base neighbor in the sample; base qualities were not kept.

Receptor amplification or capture employed the immunoSEQ multiplex PCR assay. For the multiplex PCR, a mixture combining 60 forward primers for TCR Vbeta segments and 13 reverse primers for TCR Jbeta segments was used. The CDR3 region of rearranged TCR beta genes was amplified from genomic DNA by a multiplex PCR assay. The Illumina HiSeq System was used to sequence the amplified TCR beta libraries as 87-base-pair reads. For the original study's pipeline: A later analysis tallied roughly 78 million unique TCR beta chains across the 660 or so repertoires, and some 10 million of those chains were shared by two or more donors. Raw reads were error-corrected and collapsed into unique sequences with a nearest-neighbor algorithm that merged closely related sequences to remove PCR and sequencing errors. To assign V, D and J gene segments, CDR3 sequences were aligned to IMGT reference sequences. For a sequence to be retained, at least a six-nucleotide match to both a V gene segment and a J gene segment was required. A rearrangement counted as productive if the CDR3 had no stop codons and remained in frame with V and J, and every other rearrangement counted as non-productive. CDR3 was defined according to IMGT convention as the region running from the second conserved V-encoded cysteine to the conserved J-encoded phenylalanine. In an earlier analysis of 550 to 650 of the donors, sequences lacking an unambiguous match to a single V gene segment were excluded. In an earlier analysis of 587 of the donors, a V segment was called functional when productive rearrangements were above 56.7%, and segregating when the standard deviation between donors exceeded 5%. A statistical classification framework was developed to diagnose cytomegalovirus status using the catalog of TCR beta chain sequences. In a later analysis, TCR nucleotide sequences were compared against IMGT/GENE-DB human TR gene sequences so that V and J genes could be assigned. A later analysis assigned CDR3 sequences and most-parsimonious VDJ recombination scenarios with the TCRdist pipeline. In a later analysis, each TCR beta chain was defined by its CDR3 amino acid sequence together with its V-gene family, and reads lacking a unique V-gene family were excluded. As a way to deal with suspected cross-contamination and a sequencing artifact, a later analysis dropped under 600 nucleotide sequences that were highly shared and had low generation probability. In a later analysis, a clonal expansion index for each public chain was calculated from normalized within-repertoire ranks of inferred template counts. In a later analysis, generation probabilities were computed using a VDJ recombination model fitted to out-of-frame rearrangements, and the results were checked against IGoR. A later analysis scored TCR-TCR, TCR-HLA and TCR-CMV co-occurrence with hypergeometric tests, applying a repertoire-size bias correction to TCR pairs. In a later analysis, false discovery rates were estimated by permuting HLA or CMV assignments 20 times. In a later analysis, co-occurring TCRs were grouped using DBSCAN, with TCRdist sequence similarity added in when clustering inside HLA-allele-positive subsets. For co-occurrence clustering, repertoires with fewer than 30,000 or more than 120,000 public chains were excluded, along with four to six repertoires with anomalous nucleotide sharing. TCRdb took this table from immuneACCESS and kept in-frame rearrangements with V and J called. Such tables lack part of the clones; where checked against another copy, unresolved V genes explain under half of the gap, and the rest is unexplained. D and trimming come from the DNA, and the V and J calls and clone size come from that table. This sample comprises some 250,000 clones, roughly 82% of them detected only once. 5% to 6% of the sample is held by the ten biggest clonotypes.

In total, fewer than 750 healthy bone marrow donors made up the cohort. Cohort members were all nominally healthy when sampled, although unrecorded immune exposures were likely present. The donor tested CMV seropositive and was one of the 289 seropositive cohort members. Each donor provided a peripheral blood sample, and peripheral blood mononuclear cells were used for TCR beta sequencing. Genomic DNA was extracted from the blood cell samples with the Qiagen DNeasy Blood Extraction Kit. The germline V and J ends show losses of 6 bases and 9 bases respectively, and no gene match explains 15 bases of the junction. Counted from cysteine to phenylalanine, this CDR3 has 16 amino acids. Here the CDR3 DNA is all that survives: 48 bases in frame from base 1. Per the germline V gene (reference sequence), MNHNY is the CDR1 and SVGAGI is the CDR2.

The specimen sequenced was PBMCs. The chain uses TRBV6-6 and TRBJ2-1; 9 bases in the middle match TRBD1. This sequence was found in a middle-aged woman in good health and CMV-seropositive. The CDR3 sequence is CASSLFFTTGGGEQFF. The bases are TGTGCCAGCAGCCTATTCTTCACGACAGGGGGTGGTGAGCAGTTCTTC.